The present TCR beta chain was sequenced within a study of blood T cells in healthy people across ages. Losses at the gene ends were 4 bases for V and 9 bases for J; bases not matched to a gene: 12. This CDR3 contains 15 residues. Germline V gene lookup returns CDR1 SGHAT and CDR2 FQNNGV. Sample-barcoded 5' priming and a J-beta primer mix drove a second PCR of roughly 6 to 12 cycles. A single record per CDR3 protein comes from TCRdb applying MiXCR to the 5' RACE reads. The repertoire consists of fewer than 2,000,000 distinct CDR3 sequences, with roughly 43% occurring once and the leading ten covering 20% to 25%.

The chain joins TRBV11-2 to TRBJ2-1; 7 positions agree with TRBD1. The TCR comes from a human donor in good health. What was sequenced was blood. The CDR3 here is CASSSHGTDSSEQFF. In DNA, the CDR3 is TGTGCCAGCAGCTCGCACGGGACAGATAGCAGTGAGCAGTTCTTC. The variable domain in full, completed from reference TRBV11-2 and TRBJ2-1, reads EAGVAQSPRYKIIEKRQSVAFWCNPISGHATLYWYQQILGQGPKLLIQFQNNGVVDDSQLPKDRFSAERLKGVDSTLKIQPAKLEDSAVYLCASSSHGTDSSEQFFGPGTRLTVL.